This T cell receptor beta chain was observed in a study of early stage breast cancer tumors. TCRdb's table, derived via immunoSEQ multiplex PCR, lists solely in-frame clones and lacks some. This table has 25,000 to 35,000 clones, roughly 50% appearing once. With 4 bases removed from V and 2 bases from J, the gap between germline ends came to 15 bases. Germline lookup yields CDR1 PRHDT and CDR2 FYEKMQ (reference sequence). CDR3 size: 16 residues. The sequence derives from a person between 45 and 65 years old with breast cancer. The chain employs TRBV13 and TRBJ2-1; tentatively, D is TRBD2 (7 bases). The sample taken for sequencing was breast tumor tissue. The CDR3 sequence is CASSSRGGGTYNEQFF. Here the CDR3 DNA reads TGTGCCAGCAGCTCGAGGGGGGGCGGGACCTACAATGAGCAGTTCTTC.